This TCR beta chain was observed in a study of vaccination effects on CD4 cells after COVID-19. Overall study context: Each person got two doses of an mRNA SARS-CoV-2 vaccine, BNT162b2 or mRNA-1273.

Points on this clone: Antigen unknown.

CDR3 length: 14 amino acids. Germline lookup yields CDR1 MNHEY and CDR2 SVGEGT. The V gene lost 2 bases and the J gene lost 5 bases, with 9 bases spanning the gap. ViraFEST expansion of antigen-specific CD4+ T cells with viral peptide pools preceded sequencing. Culturing for roughly 10 days preceded CD4+ T cell isolation. Nucleocapsid antibody tests were negative, and the vaccine recipients had no prior SARS-CoV-2 infection. About 2 million PBMC were seeded per well and grown in the presence of roughly 10 IU/ml IL-2 and about 10 ug/ml peptides. Half the medium was swapped for IL-2 medium on days 3 and 7. The protocol was immunoSEQ multiplex PCR, while the TCRdb copy is restricted to in-frame clones and leaves out a portion. This table has some 69,000 clones, approximately 72% appearing once. Whole-study results and caveats: Whether induced by infection or by vaccine, clones showed marked clonal contraction late after vaccination.

The specimen comprised CD4+ T cells from PBMCs cultured with HCoV-NL63 spike peptides, sampled before COVID-19 vaccination. The clonotype comes from a human donor who received a COVID-19 vaccine. This chain links TRBV6-2 or TRBV6-3 with TRBJ2-2; D is unresolved. CDR3 DNA: TGTGCCAGCAGTTACCCGGTCGGGACCGGGGAGCTGTTTTTT. This sequence encodes CASSYPVGTGELFF.